This entry features one T cell receptor (beta chain) sequence. The antigen is undetermined. The read gets to within 3 residues of the CDR3 end, and the germline J gene fills in the rest. These data are taken from a study of T cells in women clearing cervical HPV infection. Study-wide context: Case blood was drawn when the lesion was first found; control blood after infection became undetectable. Notes on the study in general: Associations may precede or follow infection; HPV-specific or memory T cells were not isolated. CIN3+ cases had significantly higher TCR richness than controls; evenness did not differ.

This CDR3 spans 16 amino acids. Trimming removed 1 base from V and 3 bases from J, with 16 bases in between. Germline V gene data show CDR1 as LGHDT and CDR2 as YNNKEL (reference sequence). Repertoires were generated with immunoSEQ multiplex PCR, while TCRdb's copy carries only in-frame clones and drops some. This table holds around 29,000 clones. V gene TRBV3-1 (or the pseudogene TRBV3-2) combines with J gene TRBJ2-7; a possible D gene is TRBD2 (6 bases). The sample comprised blood buffy coat. The sequence was collected from a woman aged 18 to 69 with a cervical HPV16 infection that either progressed to CIN3+ or cleared (not recorded which). The covered CDR3 bases are TGTGCCAGCAGCCAAGTTAGAACGGGGGTTGTCTACGAG. Its protein product is CASSQVRTGVVYE. The full CDR3 sequence reads CASSQVRTGVVYEQYF.